This section outlines one T cell receptor beta chain sequence together with its context. This specimen belongs to a study of blood T cell repertoires in COVID-19. At the level of the study: Samples came from the United States, Italy and Spain, spanning acute and convalescent COVID-19. T cells, B-cell-depleted T cells, or PBMCs supplied cDNA or gDNA.

Per the study methods: Scientists estimated how many nucleated cells there were by amplifying reference gene primers. Assay used: immunoSEQ multiplex PCR; TCRdb lists only in-frame clones, some missing. D and trimming come from the DNA, and the V and J calls and clone size come from that table. The table lists approximately 240,000 clones, roughly 82% of them singletons. The ends were cut back, 4 bases at V and 4 bases at J, with 5 bases in the middle. The CDR3 is made up of 12 amino acids. From germline, CDR1 is MDHEN and CDR2 SYDVKM. The clonotype comes from a woman of 80 years or more with active or convalescent COVID-19. Sequencing was done on a sample of peripheral blood. The V and J genes are TRBV28 and TRBJ1-3; no reliable D call. This CDR3 is CASSSPGNTIYF. CDR3 DNA sequence: TGTGCCAGCAGTTCCCCGGGAAACACCATATATTTT.